This T cell receptor (beta chain) was recorded in a study of technical replicates of blood from a handful of donors. Germline V lookup: CDR1 MGHRA, CDR2 YSYEKL. V gave up 1 base and J gave up 6 bases; unmatched junction bases: 9. This CDR3 has 17 amino acids. This clone appeared a few times. Repertoires were generated with immunoSEQ multiplex PCR, while TCRdb's copy carries only in-frame clones and drops some. The table has 50,000 to 65,000 clones, approximately 89% seen once. The sample consisted of PBMCs. V usage is TRBV4-1 and J usage is TRBJ1-6, with 7 bases fitting TRBD1. The sequence derives from a human donor in good health. Some clones in this sample may be carry-over from other donors' samples. The CDR3 bases are TGCGCCAGCAGCCAAGGCCAACAGGGGCCTACTAATTCACCCCTCCACTTT. Protein sequence: CASSQGQQGPTNSPLHF.